This T cell receptor (beta chain) was captured by sequencing in a study of PD-1 blockade in classical Hodgkin lymphoma. Study-level findings and limits: While CD8+ TCR diversity did not rise significantly by C4D1, CD4+ TCR diversity did. Exclusion applied to patients who initiated nivolumab less than 1 year following ASCT.

In every patient, relapse followed autologous stem cell transplantation, while exposure to brentuximab vedotin differed. Clones were sequenced by immunoSEQ multiplex PCR, and TCRdb holds only the in-frame ones, with some missing. The sample has approximately 32,000 clones; roughly 80% are singletons. As for this clone: As yet, its antigen is unknown.

Trimming stripped 1 base from V and 3 bases from J, with 9 bases between. The germline V gene has CDR1 KGHSH and CDR2 LQKENI. The CDR3 is 14 residues long. The receptor was derived from a human donor with classical Hodgkin lymphoma. The source was peripheral blood mononuclear cells (PBMCs), collected at baseline. The rearrangement uses TRBV18 and TRBJ1-1; no definite D call. As DNA, the CDR3 is TGTGCCAGCTCACCACTGGAAGGGCACACTGAAGCTTTCTTT. It encodes CASSPLEGHTEAFF.